The 5 T cell receptor beta chains below were found in one sample sequenced in a study of read filtering for tumor transcriptome and immune sequencing. Molecular barcoded adaptors covering alpha/delta and beta/gamma chains were used on 400 ng RNA. TCRdb re-analysed the reads in MiXCR, keeping a single row per CDR3 protein. The sample contains more than 30,000 distinct CDR3 sequences, roughly 13% of which appear only once. Sequenced: a population of CD138-negative cells sorted from bone marrow. The source is a donor aged 40 or over with multiple myeloma.

This clonotype was observed at least ten times. The rearrangement joins TRBV12-3 or TRBV12-4 to TRBJ2-7; 9 bases are shared with TRBD1. The CDR3 sequence is 14 residues long. The J segment lost 6 bases and the V segment lost 3 bases, leaving 6 bases of the junction unmatched. The CDR3 loop reads CASSFGTGTSEQYF. CDR3 DNA: TGTGCCAGCAGTTTCGGGACAGGGACGTCCGAGCAGTACTTC.

This clonotype was counted many times. Compared with germline, one end of the junction differs, possibly owing to a read error. V and J are TRBV20-1 and TRBJ2-1; 14 bases match TRBD2. Germline V CDR1 and CDR2: DFQATT, SNEGSKA (reference sequence). This CDR3 region has 18 residues. The CDR3 spells CSALRTSGRRGGYSEQFF. The CDR3 nucleotides are TGCAGCGCACTAAGGACTAGCGGGAGGAGGGGAGGGTACAGTGAGCAGTTCTTC.

Comment on this clonotype: One base away lies a much larger clone, so this may be a sequencing read error. The chain has TRBV3-1 and TRBJ2-7, with D perhaps TRBD2 (6 bases). V was shortened by 8 bases and J by 1 base, with 15 bases between the two germline ends. This CDR3 region has 14 residues. Germline CDR1 is LGHDT and CDR2 is YNNKEL (reference sequence). The CDR3 sequence: CASCPLASSYEQYF. CDR3 DNA: TGTGCCAGCTGCCCGCTAGCGAGTTCCTACGAGCAGTACTTC.

The sample holds many counts of this clonotype. The chain uses TRBV6-5 and TRBJ1-5, with D possibly TRBD1 on 6 matching bases. The CDR3 loop spans 14 amino acids. Trimming pared 5 bases from V and 4 bases from J, leaving 12 bases between. CDR1 is MNHEY and CDR2 is SVGAGI in the germline V gene. The CDR3 here is CASSRRGGNQPQHF. The CDR3 region has the DNA TGTGCCAGCAGTCGCAGGGGCGGGAATCAGCCCCAGCATTTT.

In this sample, this clonotype turned up many times. The chain carries TRBV7-2 and TRBJ1-1, with a possible D match to TRBD1 (5 bases). V lost 6 bases and J 3 bases, leaving 11 bases between the germline ends. Germline CDR1 reads SGHTA; CDR2 reads FQGNSA. The CDR3 contains 13 residues. CDR3 sequence reads: CASSPPGYTEAFF. The CDR3 DNA sequence: TGTGCCAGCAGTCCACCAGGGTACACTGAAGCTTTCTTT.